These 9 T cell receptor beta chains came from one sample sequenced in a study of T cells expressing NK-cell markers. TCRdb re-called the 5' RACE reads; one entry per CDR3 protein, DNA not given. This repertoire includes about 380,000 distinct CDR3 sequences. The sample consisted of blood T cells: a sorted CD56 or NKG2C T cell subset, CD4+ or CD8+ T cells, or bulk PBMC T cells (not recorded which). These receptors were taken from a man aged 18-75 years in good health.

The V gene is TRBV5-8, the J gene TRBJ2-1; TCRdb returns TRBD2, unconfirmable since there is no DNA. The CDR3 consists of 17 residues. Germline-derived CDR1 and CDR2 are SGHTS and YDEGEE. CDR3 sequence: CASSSYALAGGLNEQFF.

The chain carries TRBV27 and TRBJ2-1; TCRdb lists TRBD2, though no DNA is available to test this call. The CDR3 totals 16 residues. Germline CDR1 is MNHEY and CDR2 is SMNVEV (reference sequence). The CDR3 spells CASSTPLAGQYNEQFF.

J is TRBJ2-3 and V is TRBV11-2; without DNA, the TCRdb call of TRBD2 cannot be checked. The CDR3 loop spans 16 amino acids. Per the germline V gene, CDR1 is SGHAT and CDR2 is FQNNGV. This CDR3 is CASSLVGLQIPDTQYF.

The chain has TRBV27 and TRBJ2-7; TCRdb gives TRBD1 as the D gene, but with no DNA this cannot be confirmed. This CDR3 has 14 residues. Germline V gene data show CDR1 as MNHEY and CDR2 as SMNVEV (reference sequence). CDR3 sequence reads: CASSSTGGHREQYF.

This chain's CDR3 is CASSLVGLGNEQFF. The chain joins TRBV12-3 or TRBV12-4 to TRBJ2-1. The CDR3 loop spans 14 amino acids.

This chain links TRBV2 with TRBJ2-5; TCRdb picks TRBD2, but there is no DNA to check that call. This CDR3 has 16 amino acids. Germline V gives CDR1 SNHLY, CDR2 FYNNEI. CDR3 in amino acids: CASRRTSGGAPETQYF.

The chain recombines TRBV12-3 or TRBV12-4 with TRBJ2-3; TCRdb designates TRBD2, a call that cannot be tested without DNA. The CDR3 contains 15 residues. The CDR3: CASSPGLAGRDTQYF.

The chain uses TRBV12-3 or TRBV12-4 and TRBJ2-1; TCRdb gives TRBD1 as the D gene, but with no DNA this cannot be confirmed. The CDR3 spans 13 residues. The CDR3 sequence is CASRTTGLDEQFF.

The chain is built from TRBV4-2 and TRBJ2-3; TCRdb picks TRBD2, but there is no DNA to check that call. Germline CDR1 reads LGHNA; CDR2 reads YNFKEQ. The CDR3 spans 18 residues. This CDR3 is CASSLKGTSGGGRDTQYF.